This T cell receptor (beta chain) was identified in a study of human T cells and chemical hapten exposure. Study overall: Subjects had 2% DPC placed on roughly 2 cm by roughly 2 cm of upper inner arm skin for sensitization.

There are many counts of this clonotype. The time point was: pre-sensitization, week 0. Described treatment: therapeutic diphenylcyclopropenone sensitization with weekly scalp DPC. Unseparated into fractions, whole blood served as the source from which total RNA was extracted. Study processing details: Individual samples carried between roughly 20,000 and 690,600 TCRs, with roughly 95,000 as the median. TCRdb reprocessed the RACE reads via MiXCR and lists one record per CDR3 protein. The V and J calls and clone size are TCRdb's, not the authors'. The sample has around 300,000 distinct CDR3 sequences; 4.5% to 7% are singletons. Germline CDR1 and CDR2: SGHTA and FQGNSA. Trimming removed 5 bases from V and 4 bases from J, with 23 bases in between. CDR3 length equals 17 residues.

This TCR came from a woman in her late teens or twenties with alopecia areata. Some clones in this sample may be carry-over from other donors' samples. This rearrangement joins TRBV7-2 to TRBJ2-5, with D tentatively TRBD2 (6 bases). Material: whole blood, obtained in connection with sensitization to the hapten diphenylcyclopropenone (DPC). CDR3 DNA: TGTGCCAGCAGCCTAAGCGGCTTCGGGGGTTCGCGAGAGACCCAGTACTTC. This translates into CASSLSGFGGSRETQYF.